This T cell receptor (beta chain) derives from a study of blood T cell repertoires in COVID-19. Study as a whole: Samples of COVID-19 (acute and convalescent) were obtained from the United States, Italy and Spain. From T cells, B-cell-depleted T cells, or PBMCs came the material, which was cDNA or gDNA.

Study processing details: Amplifying reference gene primers gave estimates of nucleated cell counts. Using immunoSEQ multiplex PCR, the repertoire was profiled, and TCRdb retains in-frame clones only, with some absent. Clonal size and the V and J genes are those of that table, whereas D and trimming came from the DNA. The sample lists over 70,000 clones, around 93% occurring once. Germline loops: CDR1 MNHEY, CDR2 SMNVEV (reference sequence). The CDR3 covers 12 residues. With V trimmed by 4 bases and J by 7 bases, 2 bases remained unmatched. The sample taken for sequencing was peripheral blood. The source is a human donor with active COVID-19. The donor label of this sample is uncertain. The chain employs TRBV27 and TRBJ1-1; 8 nucleotides match TRBD1. The CDR3 is CASSYRGGEAFF. The CDR3 nucleotides read TGTGCCAGCAGTTACAGGGGGGGTGAAGCTTTCTTT.